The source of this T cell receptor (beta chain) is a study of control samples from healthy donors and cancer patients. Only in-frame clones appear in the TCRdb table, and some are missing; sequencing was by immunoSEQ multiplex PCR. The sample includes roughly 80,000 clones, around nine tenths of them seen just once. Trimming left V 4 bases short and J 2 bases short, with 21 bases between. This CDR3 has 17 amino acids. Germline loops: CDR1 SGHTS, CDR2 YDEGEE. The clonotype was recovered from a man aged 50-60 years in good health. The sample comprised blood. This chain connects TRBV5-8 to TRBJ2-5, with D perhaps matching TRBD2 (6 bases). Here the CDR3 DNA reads TGTGCCAGCAGCCTGGGGTTGGGCTCTCGGGGGCAAGAGACCCAGTACTTC. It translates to CASSLGLGSRGQETQYF.